Below are 20 T cell receptor beta chains sequenced from a single sample in a study of blood T cell repertoires in COVID-19. Sequenced by immunoSEQ multiplex PCR; TCRdb stores in-frame clones only, minus some. Here the sample spans about 350,000 clones, more than 75% being singletons. The sequencing input was peripheral blood. The receptors originated from a woman aged 45-65 years with COVID-19, enrolled during active disease.

Written as DNA, the CDR3 is TGTGCCACCACCGGACTAGCGGGATACAATGAGCAGTTCTTC. Its protein is CATTGLAGYNEQFF. The chain couples TRBV27 to TRBJ2-1, with TRBD2 matching over 12 bases. The CDR3 has 14 residues. Germline assignment: CDR1 MNHEY and CDR2 SMNVEV (reference sequence). V dropped 10 bases and J dropped 4; count of bases not matched to a gene: 5.

The chain is built from TRBV3-1 (or the pseudogene TRBV3-2) and TRBJ2-5, with D possibly TRBD2 on 6 matching bases. CDR1 is LGHDT and CDR2 is YNNKEL in the germline V gene (reference sequence). Trimming took 4 bases from V and 4 from J, leaving 16 bases between them. The CDR3 has 15 residues. The CDR3 is CASSLREVGAETQYF. The DNA for the CDR3 is TGTGCCAGCAGCCTGAGGGAGGTTGGGGCAGAGACCCAGTACTTC.

J is TRBJ1-1 and V is TRBV19, with TRBD1 as a possible D gene (6 bases). Germline CDR1 LNHDA, CDR2 SQIVND (reference sequence). The CDR3 is 14 residues long. V was cut by 6 bases and J by 1 base, with 12 bases left in between. CDR3 sequence: CASSRGGTNTEAFF. The CDR3 coding sequence is TGTGCCAGTAGCAGAGGGGGAACGAACACTGAAGCTTTCTTT.

This clone was counted a single time. The genes are TRBV5-6 and TRBJ1-2; D possibly corresponds to TRBD1 (5 bases). The V gene's germline CDR1 is SGHDT and CDR2 YYEEEE. The CDR3 is 14 residues long. Trimming shortened V by 1 base and J by 4 bases, and 11 bases separated the two germline ends. The CDR3 loop is CASSLWGSLYGYTF. CDR3 in DNA: TGTGCCAGCAGCTTGTGGGGCTCCCTCTATGGCTACACCTTC. The full variable domain, in which reference TRBV5-6 and TRBJ1-2 provide the parts outside the CDR3, is DAGVTQSPTHLIKTRGQQVTLRCSPKSGHDTVSWYQQALGQGPQFIFQYYEEEERQRGNFPDRFSGHQFPNYSSELNVNALLLGDSALYLCASSLWGSLYGYTFGSGTRLTVV.

The V and J genes are TRBV18 and TRBJ2-1, with a possible D match to TRBD1 (5 bases). V was trimmed by 4 bases and J by 5 bases, leaving 12 bases between them. This CDR3 has 14 amino acids. Germline V CDR1 and CDR2: KGHSH, LQKENI. This chain's CDR3 is CASSRQLGDNEQFF. CDR3 sequence (DNA): TGTGCCAGCTCACGACAGCTAGGGGACAATGAGCAGTTCTTC. Looking up the rest from reference TRBV18 and TRBJ2-1 gives the full variable domain: NAGVMQNPRHLVRRRGQEARLRCSPMKGHSHVYWYRQLPEEGLKFMVYLQKENIIDESGMPKERFSAEFPKEGPSILRIQQVVRGDSAAYFCASSRQLGDNEQFFGPGTRLTVL.

The V gene is TRBV6-2 or TRBV6-3, the J gene TRBJ1-1, with 7 bases aligning to TRBD1. CDR3 length equals 16 residues. The V gene end was trimmed by 5 bases and the J gene end by 2 bases; junction bases not matched to a gene: 11. CDR1 and CDR2 (germline): MNHEY, SVGEGT. CDR3 in DNA: TGTGCCAGCAGTCGACCGACAGGGAATAGTAACACTGAAGCTTTCTTT. This sequence encodes CASSRPTGNSNTEAFF.

The V and J genes are TRBV5-1 and TRBJ2-7; 9 bases match TRBD1. Germline CDR1 is SGHRS and CDR2 is YFSETQ. V shed 4 bases and J 7 bases; nucleotides not matched to a gene: 6. The CDR3 contains 13 residues. The CDR3 reads CASSLQGAREQYF. The CDR3 nucleotides read TGCGCCAGCAGCCTACAGGGGGCGAGGGAGCAGTACTTC. Drawing the rest from reference TRBV5-1 and TRBJ2-7, the complete variable domain is KAGVTQTPRYLIKTRGQQVTLSCSPISGHRSVSWYQQTPGQGLQFLFEYFSETQRNKGNFPGRFSGRQFSNSRSEMNVSTLELGDSALYLCASSLQGAREQYFGPGTRLTVT.

The chain has TRBV14 and TRBJ2-7, with D tentatively TRBD2 (5 bases). Germline assignment: CDR1 SGHDN and CDR2 FVKESK. The CDR3 length is 18 residues. Between the trimmed V and J ends, which lost 0 bases and 3 bases, there was a span of 21 bases. The CDR3 nucleotides are TGTGCCAGCAGCCAAGACCGGACTCTCGCCACCTCCTACTACGAGCAGTACTTC. It yields the protein CASSQDRTLATSYYEQYF.

The chain is built from TRBV5-1 and TRBJ2-3; perhaps TRBD1 as D (5 bases). The V end lost 3 bases, the J end lost 4 bases, and 12 bases lay between the germline ends. The germline V gene has CDR1 SGHRS and CDR2 YFSETQ. The CDR3 has 14 amino acids. CDR3 bases: TGCGCCAGCAGCTATAGACAGTTTTCAGATACGCAGTATTTT. This translates into CASSYRQFSDTQYF. Full variable domain (outside the CDR3, taken from reference TRBV5-1 and TRBJ2-3): KAGVTQTPRYLIKTRGQQVTLSCSPISGHRSVSWYQQTPGQGLQFLFEYFSETQRNKGNFPGRFSGRQFSNSRSEMNVSTLELGDSALYLCASSYRQFSDTQYFGPGTRLTVL.

This chain joins TRBV6-6 and TRBJ1-5; D remains ambiguous. V dropped 7 bases and J dropped 2 bases, with 9 bases sitting between them. Per germline, CDR1 MNHNY and CDR2 SVGAGI (reference sequence). This CDR3 contains 13 residues. The CDR3 here is CASTAGGNQPQHF. The CDR3 coding sequence is TGTGCCAGCACCGCCGGTGGCAATCAGCCCCAGCATTTT.

The gene calls are TRBV10-3 and TRBJ2-7; 9 bases are shared with TRBD1. The CDR3 extends over 12 amino acids. Germline CDR1 and CDR2: ENHRY and SYGVKD. With 10 bases clipped from V and 2 bases from J, the junction kept 3 bases outside the gene matches. This CDR3 reads CASGTGTYEQYF. The CDR3 nucleotides are TGTGCCAGCGGGACAGGGACCTACGAGCAGTACTTC.

The chain couples TRBV11-3 to TRBJ2-3; TRBD2 aligns across 9 bases. The CDR3 runs 17 residues. The junction had 11 bases not matched to a gene; V was cut back by 1 base and J by 6 bases. CDR1 and CDR2 (germline): SGHNT, YENEEA. The CDR3 nucleotides read TGTGCCAGCAGCTTAGGCGTTTTTAGCGGGAGCAAGGATACGCAGTATTTT. As protein: CASSLGVFSGSKDTQYF.

On this clone: Other DNA sequences in the same sample also yield this CDR3. This chain uses TRBV19 with TRBJ1-5; the match to TRBD1 covers 7 bases. Per the germline V gene, CDR1 is LNHDA and CDR2 is SQIVND (reference sequence). V shed 4 bases, J shed 0 bases, and the junction held 0 bases outside the gene matches. The CDR3 length is 14 residues. The CDR3: CASSNRGSNQPQHF. The CDR3 DNA sequence: TGTGCCAGTAGTAACAGGGGTAGCAATCAGCCCCAGCATTTT. Based on the CDR3 plus reference TRBV19 and TRBJ1-5, the full variable domain is DGGITQSPKYLFRKEGQNVTLSCEQNLNHDAMYWYRQDPGQGLRLIYYSQIVNDFQKGDIAEGYSVSREKKESFPLTVTSAQKNPTAFYLCASSNRGSNQPQHFGDGTRLSIL.

J is TRBJ1-2 and V is TRBV21-1; the table's TRBD1 call for D was not verified on the DNA. TRBV21-1 is a pseudogene segment. The CDR3 has 15 amino acids. The DNA for the CDR3 is TGTGCCAGCAGCAAAGAAGCCAGGTCGGACTATGGCTACACCTTC. As protein: CASSKEARSDYGYTF.

DNA of the CDR3: TGTGCCAGCAGTTTTGTCGGTGGCACAGATACGCAGTATTTT. Translated, it gives CASSFVGGTDTQYF. J is TRBJ2-3 and V is TRBV27; D gene unclear. Germline CDR1 reads MNHEY; CDR2 reads SMNVEV (reference sequence). Trimming stripped 3 bases from V and 1 base from J, with 8 bases between. This CDR3 is built from 14 residues.

The J gene is TRBJ1-4, the V gene TRBV7-6; D not certain. The CDR3 sequence is 14 residues long. Germline values: CDR1 SGHVS, CDR2 FNYEAQ. Trimming removed 0 bases at V and 5 bases at J, with 7 bases between. The CDR3: CASSLAGGNEKLFF. CDR3 DNA sequence: TGTGCCAGCAGCTTAGCAGGAGGGAATGAAAAACTGTTTTTT.

The table lists this clone with a count of one. The chain couples TRBV10-3 to TRBJ1-1; 11 bases agree with TRBD1. Trimming cost V 6 bases and J 4 bases; bases outside gene matches: 4. The CDR3 runs to 14 residues. The germline V gene has CDR1 ENHRY and CDR2 SYGVKD. The CDR3 nucleotides are TGTGCCATCAGCGCGGGACAGGGGGGCACTGAAGCTTTCTTT. Amino acids: CAISAGQGGTEAFF.

The J gene is TRBJ1-1, the V gene TRBV29-1; 7 bases line up with TRBD1. Germline trimming cut 6 bases from V and 4 bases from J; bases unmatched to any gene: 8. Germline V gene lookup returns CDR1 SQVTM and CDR2 ANQGSEA. There are 13 residues in the CDR3. CDR3 sequence: CSVRGHGGTEAFF. The CDR3 coding sequence is TGCAGCGTGAGGGGGCATGGGGGCACTGAAGCTTTCTTT.

The chain employs TRBV5-1 and TRBJ2-5; 11 nucleotides match TRBD2. Losses at the gene ends were 8 bases for V and 6 bases for J; bases not matched to a gene: 12. Looked up from germline, CDR1 is SGHRS and CDR2 is YFSETQ. CDR3 length: 15 amino acids. This CDR3 reads CASQKTSGAGQTQYF. CDR3 in DNA: TGCGCCAGTCAGAAGACTAGCGGGGCAGGTCAGACCCAGTACTTC.

The chain is built from TRBV11-1 and TRBJ2-7, with a tentative D call TRBD1 (6 bases). V was shortened by 5 bases and J by 3 bases, with 17 bases between the two germline ends. The length of the CDR3 is 15 residues. Germline values: CDR1 SGHAT, CDR2 FQDESV (reference sequence). CDR3 region: CASSPQDRTLYEQYF. The DNA of the CDR3 is TGTGCCAGCAGCCCCCAGGACAGAACCCTCTACGAGCAGTACTTC.